This T cell receptor beta chain was captured in a study of T cells in Graves' hyperthyroidism and ophthalmopathy. Findings and caveats of the study: Among thyroid clonotypes expanded above 0.001, most also appeared in blood.

The patients, who ranged from 18 to 65 in age, presented with newly diagnosed hyperthyroidism lasting under 2 months. Uncontrolled infection, other autoimmune disease, pregnancy or lactation excluded patients. Fresh 10 ml peripheral blood yielded PBMCs. As regards this clonotype: Its antigen is as yet unknown.

The investigators amplified TCR beta CDR3 regions from RNA transcripts. The HTBI set primed first-round TCR CDR3 RT-PCR. TCRdb independently ran MiXCR on the multiplex PCR reads; one entry per CDR3 protein. The sample shows around 520,000 distinct CDR3 sequences, less than 15% of them seen only once. CDR1 is DFQATT and CDR2 is SNEGSKA in the germline V gene (reference sequence). The CDR3 sequence is 14 residues long. V shed 3 bases and J 1 base; nucleotides not matched to a gene: 2. The genes are TRBV20-1 and TRBJ2-1, with TRBD2 matching over 8 bases. The source material was blood. The source is a woman in her forties with Graves' hyperthyroidism. The CDR3: CSASGRGSYNEQFF. In DNA, the CDR3 is TGCAGTGCTAGCGGGAGGGGGTCCTACAATGAGCAGTTCTTC.